This T cell receptor beta chain emerged from a study of T-cell reconstitution after alpha-beta-depleted transplantation in children. The TCRbeta library was prepared with unique molecular identifiers. MiXCR, applied by TCRdb to the PCR reads, yields one record per CDR3 protein. This sample has around 410,000 distinct CDR3 sequences, with about a tenth found just once. This CDR3 has 16 residues. Trimming took 4 bases from V and 0 from J, leaving 16 bases between them. The germline V gene has CDR1 SGHRS and CDR2 YFSETQ. This sequence was found in a human donor who donated a stem cell graft to a child with acute myeloid leukemia. The rearrangement links TRBV5-1 to TRBJ1-2; D remains unclear. Sequenced material: PBMCs from the stem cell graft donor, taken from the stem cell graft. CDR3: CASSLDRIIPNYGYTF. In DNA, the CDR3 is TGCGCCAGCAGCCTGGATAGGATAATACCTAACTATGGCTACACCTTC.